These 8 T cell receptor beta chains were all obtained from the same sample, sequenced in a study of OX40 agonist ivuxolimab in advanced cancers. Clones were sequenced by immunoSEQ multiplex PCR, and TCRdb holds only the in-frame ones, with some missing. The table has 20,000 or so clones, roughly 80% seen once; the top ten hold approximately 47%. This specimen consisted of CD4+ or CD8+ T cells sorted from blood, obtained in a trial of the OX40 agonist ivuxolimab. The receptors were sampled from an adult with an advanced solid tumor such as melanoma, head and neck, liver or kidney cancer.

The genes are TRBV4-1 and TRBJ2-5; the match to TRBD1 covers 8 bases. J gave up 2 bases and V 5 bases, and 4 bases lay outside the gene matches. The CDR3 covers 14 residues. The germline V gene encodes CDR1 MGHRA and CDR2 YSYEKL. DNA for the CDR3: TGCGCCAGCAGCTTTGGGACAGGTCAAGAGACCCAGTACTTC. Translated, it gives CASSFGTGQETQYF.

CDR3 nucleotide sequence: TGTGCCAGCAGCCAAAGCACAGATACGCAGTATTTT. Translation: CASSQSTDTQYF. The chain carries TRBV27 and TRBJ2-3, with D uncertain. Trimming removed 6 bases at V and 0 bases at J, with 4 bases between. Per germline, CDR1 MNHEY and CDR2 SMNVEV (reference sequence). This CDR3 comprises 12 residues.

V usage is TRBV19 and J usage is TRBJ1-1; no firm D call. Trimming took 0 bases from V and 2 from J, leaving 13 bases between them. The germline V gene encodes CDR1 LNHDA and CDR2 SQIVND (reference sequence). This CDR3 region has 16 residues. The CDR3 region is CASSIDATPYNTEAFF. CDR3 DNA sequence: TGTGCCAGTAGTATAGACGCGACACCTTATAACACTGAAGCTTTCTTT.

The chain combines TRBV4-2 with TRBJ2-3; 9 bases are shared with TRBD2. The CDR3 has 17 amino acids. Unmatched junction bases numbered 9, after V lost 0 bases and J lost 5 bases. Germline CDR1 is LGHNA and CDR2 is YNFKEQ. The CDR3 sequence: CASSQDQSSGGQDTQYF. CDR3 in DNA: TGTGCCAGCAGCCAAGATCAGTCCAGCGGGGGGCAAGATACGCAGTATTTT.

The J gene is TRBJ2-5, the V gene TRBV6-5; D gene ambiguous. Germline V lookup: CDR1 MNHEY, CDR2 SVGAGI. Trimming took off 2 bases at V and 5 bases at J, with 9 bases between the two ends. CDR3 size: 13 residues. CDR3 region: CASSYTPRETQYF. CDR3 bases: TGTGCCAGCAGTTACACCCCAAGGGAGACCCAGTACTTC.

V usage is TRBV19 and J usage is TRBJ2-7, with D perhaps matching TRBD1 (5 bases). CDR3 length: 14 residues. From germline, CDR1 is LNHDA and CDR2 SQIVND (reference sequence). Trimming left V 5 bases short and J 5 bases short, with 16 bases between. Here the CDR3 reads CASSPGNRGHEQYF. The CDR3 DNA follows: TGTGCCAGTAGTCCAGGGAATCGTGGGCACGAGCAGTACTTC.

J is TRBJ2-2 and V is TRBV18; D gene ambiguous. Germline assignment: CDR1 KGHSH and CDR2 LQKENI. The CDR3 has 15 residues. Trimming shortened V by 0 bases and J by 6 bases, and 11 bases separated the two germline ends. Here the CDR3 DNA reads TGTGCCAGCTCACCACCAATGCTGGGGTCCGGGGAGCTGTTTTTT. Translated: CASSPPMLGSGELFF.

The chain carries TRBV13 and TRBJ1-2; D not resolved. Between the trimmed V and J ends, which lost 6 bases and 3 bases, there was a span of 17 bases. The germline gives CDR1 PRHDT, CDR2 FYEKMQ (reference sequence). This CDR3 comprises 15 residues. DNA for the CDR3: TGTGCCAGCAGTGAAGCGAGTGACTCATACTATGGCTACACCTTC. This sequence encodes CASSEASDSYYGYTF.